The rows below give T cell receptor beta chains drawn from one sample of a study of CD8 T cells in Susac syndrome. TCRdb recomputed calls from the immunoSEQ multiplex PCR reads with MiXCR, one row per CDR3 protein. The sample contains 160,000 or so distinct CDR3 sequences, approximately 95% of which appear only once. The sequencing sample was made of CD8+ T cells from PBMCs. The source is a human donor with multiple sclerosis. The CDR3 runs from the conserved cysteine through the conserved F or W. Fields, in order: V gene, J gene, CDR3 protein.

v_call: TRBV5-1
j_call: TRBJ2-1
cdr3_aa: CASSTKTGTPYNEQFF

v_call: TRBV14
j_call: TRBJ2-5
cdr3_aa: CASSPVLRETQYF

v_call: TRBV27
j_call: TRBJ2-4
cdr3_aa: CASSSPGLAGNKNIQYF

v_call: TRBV12-3/TRBV12-4
j_call: TRBJ2-1
cdr3_aa: CASSLLLDGEQFF

v_call: TRBV3-1
j_call: TRBJ2-5
cdr3_aa: CASSRVAGGHFQETQYF

v_call: TRBV27
j_call: TRBJ2-3
cdr3_aa: CASSLGLNVDTQYF

v_call: TRBV29-1
j_call: TRBJ1-1
cdr3_aa: CSVARENTEAFF

v_call: TRBV2
j_call: TRBJ2-1
cdr3_aa: CASNPKPGPASYNEQFF

v_call: TRBV20-1
j_call: TRBJ1-1
cdr3_aa: CSASSARANTEAFF

v_call: TRBV29-1
j_call: TRBJ2-1
cdr3_aa: CSVAGTSGRTYNEQFF

v_call: TRBV7-8
j_call: TRBJ2-1
cdr3_aa: CASSPWTSYNEQFF

v_call: TRBV7-8
j_call: TRBJ2-7
cdr3_aa: CASSIVNREQYF

v_call: TRBV20-1
j_call: TRBJ2-1
cdr3_aa: CSARDGASISYNEQFF

v_call: TRBV9
j_call: TRBJ2-1
cdr3_aa: CASSVVGTSGSYEQFF

v_call: TRBV24-1
j_call: TRBJ2-3
cdr3_aa: CATSDPFGDTQYF

v_call: TRBV30
j_call: TRBJ2-3
cdr3_aa: CAWSNAGTQYF

v_call: TRBV6-1
j_call: TRBJ2-7
cdr3_aa: CASSLTGTGDSYEQYF

v_call: TRBV30
j_call: TRBJ2-2
cdr3_aa: CASDRGFAGELFF

v_call: TRBV20-1
j_call: TRBJ1-1
cdr3_aa: CSATDRTMNTEAFF

v_call: TRBV30
j_call: TRBJ2-1
cdr3_aa: CAYTGLAGENEQFF

v_call: TRBV9
j_call: TRBJ1-2
cdr3_aa: CASSVAGQGSGYTF

v_call: TRBV5-1
j_call: TRBJ1-2
cdr3_aa: CASSSLGTDNYGYTF

v_call: TRBV29-1
j_call: TRBJ2-7
cdr3_aa: CSAVLAADYEQYF

v_call: TRBV9
j_call: TRBJ2-6
cdr3_aa: CASSAFGTGISGANVLTF

v_call: TRBV12-3/TRBV12-4
j_call: TRBJ2-4
cdr3_aa: CASSLAIRGAKNIQYF

v_call: TRBV7-9
j_call: TRBJ2-7
cdr3_aa: CASAGTPDGPYEQYF

v_call: TRBV7-9
j_call: TRBJ2-5
cdr3_aa: CASSPWTSRETQYF

v_call: TRBV7-9
j_call: TRBJ2-5
cdr3_aa: CASSLVGAETQYF

v_call: TRBV7-6
j_call: TRBJ2-1
cdr3_aa: CASSWIPTSGRYNEQFF

v_call: TRBV13
j_call: TRBJ2-7
cdr3_aa: CASSLGRIGDGQYF

v_call: TRBV12-3/TRBV12-4
j_call: TRBJ2-5
cdr3_aa: CASSHGLAGGREETQYF

v_call: TRBV2
j_call: TRBJ1-2
cdr3_aa: CASPEAGQGPTNYGYTF